These T cell receptor beta chains were read from a single sample in a study of blood T cells in healthy people across ages. MiXCR was run by TCRdb on the 5' RACE reads, yielding one entry per CDR3 protein. The sample yields more than 800,000 distinct CDR3 sequences, 35% to 55% seen once. Sample: blood. Receptor source: a woman in her fifties or sixties in good health. CDR3s include the opening cysteine and the closing phenylalanine or tryptophan. A D gene is named only where the DNA matches it firmly. Not every row has a clone size; where given, it reads once, few, many or a size class.

>-|TRBJ1-2|TRBV4-2|-
TGTGCCAGCAGCCAACCCAAAACAGGGAATAACTATGGCTACACCTTC
CASSQPKTGNNYGYTF
>-|TRBJ2-1|TRBV7-8|-
TGTGCCAGCAGCTTAAGAACACTTCCCCTTGAGCAGTTCTTC
CASSLRTLPLEQFF
>few|TRBJ1-5|TRBV29-1|-
TGCAGCGTTGCCGTGGGATTCAATCAGCCCCAGCATTTT
CSVAVGFNQPQHF
>many|TRBJ2-5|TRBV6-1|TRBD2
TGTGCCAGCAGTCCGACGGGACTAATAAAAGAGACCCAGTACTTC
CASSPTGLIKETQYF
>-|TRBJ2-7|TRBV6-2/TRBV6-3|-
TGTGCCAGCACGGACGTACCTACCTACGAGCAGTACTTC
CASTDVPTYEQYF
>-|TRBJ1-5|TRBV7-2|-
TGTGCCAGCAGCTTAGTTTGGACCGGACATCAGCCCCAGCATTTT
CASSLVWTGHQPQHF
>few|TRBJ2-7|TRBV20-1|TRBD2
TGCAGTGCTAGGGAACTAGCGGGAACGAAATTTACCTACGAGCAGTACTTC
CSARELAGTKFTYEQYF
>few|TRBJ2-1|TRBV20-1|TRBD2
TGCAGTGCTTATCAAATCCTAGCGGGAGGGAGAGGCGAGCAGTTCTTC
CSAYQILAGGRGEQFF
>-|TRBJ2-6|TRBV7-9|-
TGTGCCAGCAGCTTAATCTGGGACGAACGCTCTGGGGCCAACGTCCTGACTTTC
CASSLIWDERSGANVLTF
>-|TRBJ1-5|TRBV27|TRBD1
TGTGCCAGCAGTTCCGACAGGGACTTCAATCAGCCCCAGCATTTT
CASSSDRDFNQPQHF
>-|TRBJ2-7|TRBV2|-
TGTGCCAGCAGTGAAGGGACAGCCCTACGAGAGCAGTACTTC
CASSEGTALREQYF
>once|TRBJ2-5|TRBV5-8|-
TGTGCCAGCAGCTTGGTAGGGGGGTCCGAGCAAGAGACCCAGTACTTC
CASSLVGGSEQETQYF
>few|TRBJ2-7|TRBV4-2|TRBD1
TGTGCCAGCAGCCCGGTGGGACAGGGGGTTAACGGGCAGTACTTC
CASSPVGQGVNGQYF
>few|TRBJ2-1|TRBV3-1|TRBD2
TGTGCCAGCAGCCAGGGGACTAGGCAGGAGAATGAGCAGTTCTTC
CASSQGTRQENEQFF
>few|TRBJ1-5|TRBV6-6|TRBD1
TGTGCCAGCAGATTACCCACCGACAGGGGGCAAGGCAATCAGCCCCAGCATTTT
CASRLPTDRGQGNQPQHF
>few|TRBJ2-3|TRBV6-4|TRBD2
TGTGCCAGCAGTCCACTAGCGGGAGCGAGGGATACGCAGTATTTT
CASSPLAGARDTQYF
>few|TRBJ2-2|TRBV6-2/TRBV6-3|-
TGTGCCAGCAGTTATATCCCAAACACCGGGGAGCTGTTTTTT
CASSYIPNTGELFF